A selection of T cell receptor beta chains follows, all from one sample in a study of cytomegalovirus exposure and HLA in healthy donors. Assay: immunoSEQ multiplex PCR; the TCRdb copy retains only in-frame clones and omits some. The sample includes 140,000 to 150,000 clones, 80% to 90% seen only once; the top ten take approximately 4.2%. Source material: PBMCs. The receptors shown here come from a woman in her 40s in good health and CMV-seropositive. Both conserved end residues are part of each CDR3. Clone size is stated in some rows and not others, as once, few, many or a class when expanded.

size,V,CDR3
.,TRBV10-3,CAISDSAGYGYTF
.,TRBV7-2,CASSLVQGDKNGYTF
.,TRBV18,CASSPSGGDEQYF
few,TRBV4-1,CASGGYDTGELFF
.,TRBV2,CASSANTYEQYF
.,TRBV27,CASWQREGIRYF
few,TRBV7-9,CASTNRGGGLEAFF
.,TRBV5-1,CASSLTTGTLYEQYF
.,TRBV6-6,CASSLDMNYGYTF
.,TRBV27,CASSLTVPGLAGGSYNEQFF
.,TRBV9,CASSPQGGSNYYNEQFF
.,TRBV4-2,CASSQEQDRQETQYF
.,TRBV6-1,CASSERFDSPLHF
.,TRBV5-1,CASSLALTGVPGTHEQYF
.,TRBV19,CASNRDSLNQPQHF
.,TRBV5-1,CASSPRWDSRETQYF
.,TRBV5-1,CASSLEGGTEAFF
.,TRBV7-8,CASSANQRGPGNEQFF
.,TRBV27,CASSPNRSSYNSPLHF
.,TRBV7-2,CASSLGGTDTQYF
.,TRBV6-1,CASSESRNNYQPQHF